This T cell receptor (beta chain) stems from a study of blood T cell repertoires in COVID-19. Study information: Samples taken during acute and convalescent COVID-19 were collected in the United States, Italy and Spain. Sources were T cells, B-cell-depleted T cells, or PBMCs; the material itself was cDNA or gDNA.

Per the authors' pipeline: Amplified reference gene primers provided the basis for estimating nucleated cell counts. TCRdb's copy holds only in-frame clones and misses some; the assay was immunoSEQ multiplex PCR. V and J calls and clone size are as listed in that table; D and trimming were resolved from the DNA. The top ten clones hold around a sixth of a sample with roughly 96,000 clones, 82% of them seen once. This TCR was sampled from an elderly man with acute or convalescent COVID-19. The sample comprised peripheral blood.

The CDR3 nucleotides read TGTGCCAGCAGCCAAGCGAGGGTTTCGAACACCGGGGAGCTGTTTTTT. It encodes CASSQARVSNTGELFF. The chain combines TRBV3-1 (or the pseudogene TRBV3-2) with TRBJ2-2, with a tentative D call TRBD2 (5 bases). Germline CDR1 and CDR2: LGHDT and YNNKEL (reference sequence). V lost 1 base and J lost 0, with 9 bases in between. The CDR3 runs to 16 residues.